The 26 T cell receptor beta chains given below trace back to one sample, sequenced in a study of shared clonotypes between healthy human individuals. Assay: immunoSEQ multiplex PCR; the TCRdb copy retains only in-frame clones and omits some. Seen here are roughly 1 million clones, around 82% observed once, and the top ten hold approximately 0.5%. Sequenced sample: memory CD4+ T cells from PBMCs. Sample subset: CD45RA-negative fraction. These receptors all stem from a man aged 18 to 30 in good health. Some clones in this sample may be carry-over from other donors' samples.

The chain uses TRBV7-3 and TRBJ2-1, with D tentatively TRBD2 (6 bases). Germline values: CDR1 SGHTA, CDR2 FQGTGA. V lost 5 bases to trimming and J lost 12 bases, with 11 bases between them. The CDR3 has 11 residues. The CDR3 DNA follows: TGTGCCAGCAGCCCGGGGGTCGGGCAGTTCTTC. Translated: CASSPGVGQFF.

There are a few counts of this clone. The CDR3 protein is CASSPGQVDSGNTIYF. In nucleotides, the CDR3 is TGTGCCAGCTCACCGGGACAGGTCGACTCTGGAAACACCATATATTTT. This chain joins TRBV18 and TRBJ1-3, with 8 bases matching TRBD1. Germline V gene data show CDR1 as KGHSH and CDR2 as LQKENI. The CDR3 covers 16 residues. With 3 bases clipped from V and 0 bases from J, the junction kept 4 bases outside the gene matches.

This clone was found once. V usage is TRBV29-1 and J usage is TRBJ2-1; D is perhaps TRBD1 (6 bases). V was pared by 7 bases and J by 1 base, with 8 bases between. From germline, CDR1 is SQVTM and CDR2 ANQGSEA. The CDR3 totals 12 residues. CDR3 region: CSGRGSYNEQFF. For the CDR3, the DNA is TGCAGCGGCAGGGGATCCTACAATGAGCAGTTCTTC.

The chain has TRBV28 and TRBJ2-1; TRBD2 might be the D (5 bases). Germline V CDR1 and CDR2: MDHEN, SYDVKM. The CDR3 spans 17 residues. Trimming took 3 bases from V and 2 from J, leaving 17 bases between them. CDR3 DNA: TGTGCCAGCAGTTTGTCGGGGATACGGCTAGCCTACAATGAGCAGTTCTTC. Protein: CASSLSGIRLAYNEQFF.

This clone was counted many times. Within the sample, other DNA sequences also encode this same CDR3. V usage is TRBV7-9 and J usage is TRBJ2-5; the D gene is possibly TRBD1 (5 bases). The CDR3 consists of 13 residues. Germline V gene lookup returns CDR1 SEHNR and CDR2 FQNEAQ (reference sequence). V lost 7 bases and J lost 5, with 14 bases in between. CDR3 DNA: TGTGCCAGCACTATGCTGGGGCCGGAGACCCAGTACTTC. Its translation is CASTMLGPETQYF.

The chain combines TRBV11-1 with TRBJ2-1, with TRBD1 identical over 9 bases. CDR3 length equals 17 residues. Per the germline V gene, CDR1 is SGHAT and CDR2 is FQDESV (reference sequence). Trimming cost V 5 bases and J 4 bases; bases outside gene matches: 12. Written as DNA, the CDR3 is TGTGCCAGCAGCCCTCCCCCTGCAGGACAGGGGTACAATGAGCAGTTCTTC. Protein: CASSPPPAGQGYNEQFF.

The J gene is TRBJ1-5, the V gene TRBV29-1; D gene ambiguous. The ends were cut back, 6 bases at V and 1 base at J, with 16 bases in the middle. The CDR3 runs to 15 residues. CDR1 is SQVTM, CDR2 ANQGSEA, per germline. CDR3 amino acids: CSVPVDPWSNQPQHF. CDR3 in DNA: TGCAGCGTCCCTGTGGACCCCTGGAGCAATCAGCCCCAGCATTTT. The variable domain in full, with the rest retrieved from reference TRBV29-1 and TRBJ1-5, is SAVISQKPSRDICQRGTSLTIQCQVDSQVTMMFWYRQQPGQSLTLIATANQGSEATYESGFVIDKFPISRPNLTFSTLTVSNMSPEDSSIYLCSVPVDPWSNQPQHFGDGTRLSIL.

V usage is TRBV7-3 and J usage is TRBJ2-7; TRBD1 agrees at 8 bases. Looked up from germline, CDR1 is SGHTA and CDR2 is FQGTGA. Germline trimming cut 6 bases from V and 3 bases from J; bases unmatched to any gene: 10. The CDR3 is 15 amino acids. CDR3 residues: CASSRQGSVGYEQYF. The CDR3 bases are TGTGCCAGCAGTCGACAGGGGTCTGTTGGCTACGAGCAGTACTTC. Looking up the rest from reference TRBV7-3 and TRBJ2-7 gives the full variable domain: GAGVSQTPSNKVTEKGKYVELRCDPISGHTALYWYRQSLGQGPEFLIYFQGTGAADDSGLPNDRFFAVRPEGSVSTLKIQRTERGDSAVYLCASSRQGSVGYEQYFGPGTRLTVT.

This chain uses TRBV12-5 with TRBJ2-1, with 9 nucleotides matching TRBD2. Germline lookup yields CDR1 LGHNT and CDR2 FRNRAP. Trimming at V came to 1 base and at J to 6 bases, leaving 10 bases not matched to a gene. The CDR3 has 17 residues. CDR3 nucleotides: TGTGCTAGTGGTTTGGGGCTTAGCGGGAGTGGCGGCAATGAGCAGTTCTTC. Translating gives CASGLGLSGSGGNEQFF.

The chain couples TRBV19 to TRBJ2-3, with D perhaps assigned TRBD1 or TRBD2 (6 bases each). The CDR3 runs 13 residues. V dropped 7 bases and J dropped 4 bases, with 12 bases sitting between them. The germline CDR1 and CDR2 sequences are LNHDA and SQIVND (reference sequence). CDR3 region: CASTEGEADTQYF. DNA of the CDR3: TGTGCCAGTACCGAGGGGGAGGCAGATACGCAGTATTTT.

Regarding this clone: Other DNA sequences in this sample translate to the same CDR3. The CDR3 nucleotides are TGCAGTGCTACAGGGGGCTACGAGCAGTACTTC. Amino acid sequence: CSATGGYEQYF. The chain combines TRBV20-1 with TRBJ2-7; 7 bases agree with TRBD1. Trimming at V came to 4 bases and at J to 3 bases, leaving 0 bases not matched to a gene. Germline assignment: CDR1 DFQATT and CDR2 SNEGSKA (reference sequence). This CDR3 region has 11 residues.

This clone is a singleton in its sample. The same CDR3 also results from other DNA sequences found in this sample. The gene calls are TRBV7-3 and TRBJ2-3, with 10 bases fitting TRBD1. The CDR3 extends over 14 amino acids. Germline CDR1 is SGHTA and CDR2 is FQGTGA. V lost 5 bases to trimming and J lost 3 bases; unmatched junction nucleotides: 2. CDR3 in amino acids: CASSLGQGTDTQYF. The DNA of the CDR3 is TGTGCCAGCAGCCTGGGACAGGGGACAGATACGCAGTATTTT.

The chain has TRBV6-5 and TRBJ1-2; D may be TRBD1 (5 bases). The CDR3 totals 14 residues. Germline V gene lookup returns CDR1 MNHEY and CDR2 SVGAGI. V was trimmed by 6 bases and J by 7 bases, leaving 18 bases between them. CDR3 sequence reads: CASRARRVKGGYTF. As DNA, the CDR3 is TGTGCCAGCAGGGCCCGCAGGGTGAAGGGTGGCTACACCTTC.

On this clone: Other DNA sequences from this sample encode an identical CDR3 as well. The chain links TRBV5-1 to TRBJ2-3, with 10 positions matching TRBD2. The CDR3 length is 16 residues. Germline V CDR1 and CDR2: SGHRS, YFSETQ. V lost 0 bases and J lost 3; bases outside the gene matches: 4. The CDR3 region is CASSLGASGRTDTQYF. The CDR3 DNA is TGCGCCAGCAGCTTGGGGGCTAGCGGGAGAACAGATACGCAGTATTTT.

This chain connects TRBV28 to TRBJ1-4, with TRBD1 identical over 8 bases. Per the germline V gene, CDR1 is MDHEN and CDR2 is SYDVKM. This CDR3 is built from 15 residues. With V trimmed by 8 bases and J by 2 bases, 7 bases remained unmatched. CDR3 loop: CASGPWTGTNEKLFF. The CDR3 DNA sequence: TGTGCCAGCGGACCTTGGACAGGGACTAATGAAAAACTGTTTTTT.

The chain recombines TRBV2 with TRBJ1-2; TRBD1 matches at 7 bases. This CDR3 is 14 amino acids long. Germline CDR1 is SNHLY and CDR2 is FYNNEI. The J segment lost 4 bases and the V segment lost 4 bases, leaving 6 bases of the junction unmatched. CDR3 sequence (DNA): TGTGCCAGCAGTGTAAGGGGGCACGCCTATGGCTACACCTTC. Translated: CASSVRGHAYGYTF.

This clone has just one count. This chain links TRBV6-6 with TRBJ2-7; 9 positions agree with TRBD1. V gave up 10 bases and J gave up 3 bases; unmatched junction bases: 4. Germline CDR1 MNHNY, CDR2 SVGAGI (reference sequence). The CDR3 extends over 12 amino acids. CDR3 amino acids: CATRDRVYEQYF. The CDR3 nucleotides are TGTGCCACCAGGGACAGGGTCTACGAGCAGTACTTC.

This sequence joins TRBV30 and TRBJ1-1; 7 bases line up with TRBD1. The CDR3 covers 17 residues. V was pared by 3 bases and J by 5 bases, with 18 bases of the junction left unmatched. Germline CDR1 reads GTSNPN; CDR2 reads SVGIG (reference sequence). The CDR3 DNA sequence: TGTGCCTGGAGGACGCCACAGGTCAGGGGGGCTGAGACTGAAGCTTTCTTT. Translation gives CAWRTPQVRGAETEAFF.

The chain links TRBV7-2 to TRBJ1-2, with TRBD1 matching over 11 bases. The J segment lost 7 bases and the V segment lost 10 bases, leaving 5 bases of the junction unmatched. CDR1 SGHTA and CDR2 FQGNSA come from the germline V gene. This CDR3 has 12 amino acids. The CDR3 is CATGQGAPGYTF. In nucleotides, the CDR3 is TGTGCCACTGGACAGGGGGCGCCTGGCTACACCTTC.

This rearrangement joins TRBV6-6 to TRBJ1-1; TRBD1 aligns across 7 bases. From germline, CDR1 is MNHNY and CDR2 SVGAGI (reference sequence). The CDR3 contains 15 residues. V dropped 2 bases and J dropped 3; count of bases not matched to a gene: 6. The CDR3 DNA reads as TGTGCCAGCAGTTACCCCGGGAGGGGGCACACTGAAGCTTTCTTT. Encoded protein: CASSYPGRGHTEAFF.

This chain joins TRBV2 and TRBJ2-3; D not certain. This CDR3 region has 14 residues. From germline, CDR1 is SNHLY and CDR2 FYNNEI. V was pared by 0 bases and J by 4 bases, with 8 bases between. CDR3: CASSEALSADTQYF. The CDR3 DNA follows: TGTGCCAGCAGTGAAGCGCTTTCCGCAGATACGCAGTATTTT. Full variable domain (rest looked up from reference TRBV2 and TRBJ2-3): EPEVTQTPSHQVTQMGQEVILRCVPISNHLYFYWYRQILGQKVEFLVSFYNNEISEKSEIFDDQFSVERPDGSNFTLKIRSTKLEDSAMYFCASSEALSADTQYFGPGTRLTVL.

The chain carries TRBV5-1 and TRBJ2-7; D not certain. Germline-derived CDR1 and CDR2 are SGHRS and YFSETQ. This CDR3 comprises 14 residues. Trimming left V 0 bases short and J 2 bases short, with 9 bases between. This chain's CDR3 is CASSLEGPAYEQYF. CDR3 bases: TGCGCCAGCAGCTTGGAAGGGCCCGCCTACGAGCAGTACTTC. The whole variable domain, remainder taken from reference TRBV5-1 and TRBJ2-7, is KAGVTQTPRYLIKTRGQQVTLSCSPISGHRSVSWYQQTPGQGLQFLFEYFSETQRNKGNFPGRFSGRQFSNSRSEMNVSTLELGDSALYLCASSLEGPAYEQYFGPGTRLTVT.

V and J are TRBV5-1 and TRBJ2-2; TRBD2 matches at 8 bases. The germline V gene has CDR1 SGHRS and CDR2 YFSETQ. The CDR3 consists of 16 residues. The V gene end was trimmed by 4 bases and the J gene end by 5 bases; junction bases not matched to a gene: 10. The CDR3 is CASSPRREGGTGELFF. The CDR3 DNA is TGCGCCAGCAGCCCCCGCCGGGAGGGGGGAACCGGGGAGCTGTTTTTT.

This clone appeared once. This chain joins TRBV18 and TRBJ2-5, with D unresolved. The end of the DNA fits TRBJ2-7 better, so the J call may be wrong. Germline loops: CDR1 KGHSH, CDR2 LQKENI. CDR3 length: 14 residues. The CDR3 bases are TGTGCCAGCTCACCAAGCATAACCTCCTACGAGCAGTACTTC. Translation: CASSPSITSYEQYF.

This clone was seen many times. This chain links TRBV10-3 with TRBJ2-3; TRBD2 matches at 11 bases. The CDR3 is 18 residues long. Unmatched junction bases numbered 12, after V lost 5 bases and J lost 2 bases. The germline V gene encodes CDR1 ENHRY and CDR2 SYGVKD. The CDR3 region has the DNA TGTGCCATCAGTAAAACCGGGACTAGCGGTCAAGTCACAGATACGCAGTATTTT. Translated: CAISKTGTSGQVTDTQYF.

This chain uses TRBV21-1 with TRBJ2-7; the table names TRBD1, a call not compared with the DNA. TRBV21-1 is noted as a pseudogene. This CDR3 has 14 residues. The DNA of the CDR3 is TGTGCCAGCAGTCCGGGACAGGGGGCCCACGAGCAGTACTTC. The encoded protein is CASSPGQGAHEQYF.